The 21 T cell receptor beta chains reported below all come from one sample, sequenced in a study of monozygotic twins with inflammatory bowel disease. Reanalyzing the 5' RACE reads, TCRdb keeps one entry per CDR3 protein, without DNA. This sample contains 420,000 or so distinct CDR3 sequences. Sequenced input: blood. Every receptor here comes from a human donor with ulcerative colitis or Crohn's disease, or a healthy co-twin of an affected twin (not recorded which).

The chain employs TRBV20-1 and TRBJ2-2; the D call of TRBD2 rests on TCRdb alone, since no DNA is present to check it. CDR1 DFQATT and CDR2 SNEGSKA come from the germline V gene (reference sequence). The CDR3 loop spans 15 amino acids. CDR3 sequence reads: CSATPSRRQTGELFF.

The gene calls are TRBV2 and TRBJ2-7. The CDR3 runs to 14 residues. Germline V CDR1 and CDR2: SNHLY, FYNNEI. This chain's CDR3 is CASRSDRNSYEQYF.

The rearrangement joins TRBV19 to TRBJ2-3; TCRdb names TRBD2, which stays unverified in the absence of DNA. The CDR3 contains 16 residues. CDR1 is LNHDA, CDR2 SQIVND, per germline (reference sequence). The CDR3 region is CASSPQYGGGRDTQYF.

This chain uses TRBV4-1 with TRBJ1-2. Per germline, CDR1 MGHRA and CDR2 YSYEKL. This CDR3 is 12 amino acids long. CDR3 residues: CASQGRNYGYTF.

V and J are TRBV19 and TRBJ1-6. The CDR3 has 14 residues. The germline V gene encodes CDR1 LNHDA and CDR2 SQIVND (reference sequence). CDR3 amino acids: CASKKSSYNSPLHF.

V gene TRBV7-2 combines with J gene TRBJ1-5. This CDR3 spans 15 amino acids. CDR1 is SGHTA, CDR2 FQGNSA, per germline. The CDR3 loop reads CASSADLGPGQPQHF. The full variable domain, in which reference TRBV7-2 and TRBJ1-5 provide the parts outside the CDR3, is GAGVSQSPSNKVTEKGKDVELRCDPISGHTALYWYRQSLGQGLEFLIYFQGNSAPDKSGLPSDRFSAERTGGSVSTLTIQRTQQEDSAVYLCASSADLGPGQPQHFGDGTRLSIL.

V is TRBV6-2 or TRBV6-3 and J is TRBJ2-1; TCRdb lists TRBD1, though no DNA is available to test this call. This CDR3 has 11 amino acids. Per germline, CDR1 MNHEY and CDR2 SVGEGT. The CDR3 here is CASSYHGTEFF.

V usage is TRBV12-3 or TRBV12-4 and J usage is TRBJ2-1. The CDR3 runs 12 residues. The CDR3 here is CASSFYDNEQFF.

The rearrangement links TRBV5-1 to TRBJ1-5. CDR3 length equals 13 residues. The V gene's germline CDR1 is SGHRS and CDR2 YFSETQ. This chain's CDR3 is CASSPPRNQPQHF. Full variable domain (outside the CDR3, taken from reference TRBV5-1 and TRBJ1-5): KAGVTQTPRYLIKTRGQQVTLSCSPISGHRSVSWYQQTPGQGLQFLFEYFSETQRNKGNFPGRFSGRQFSNSRSEMNVSTLELGDSALYLCASSPPRNQPQHFGDGTRLSIL.

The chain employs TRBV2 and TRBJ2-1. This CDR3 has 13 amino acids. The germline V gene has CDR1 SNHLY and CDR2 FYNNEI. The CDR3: CASSGSIGNEQFF.

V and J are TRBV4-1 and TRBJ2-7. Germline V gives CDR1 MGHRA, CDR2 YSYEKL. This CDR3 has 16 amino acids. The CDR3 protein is CASSQDGQYLPYEQYF.

This CDR3 is CATSRDRGGGVYNEQFF. This sequence joins TRBV15 and TRBJ2-1; without DNA, the TCRdb call of TRBD2 cannot be checked. Germline CDR1 reads LNHNV; CDR2 reads YYDKDF (reference sequence). This CDR3 is 17 amino acids long. The complete variable domain, with remaining parts taken from reference TRBV15 and TRBJ2-1, reads DAMVIQNPRYQVTQFGKPVTLSCSQTLNHNVMYWYQQKSSQAPKLLFHYYDKDFNNEADTPDNFQSRRPNTSFCFLDIRSPGLGDTAMYLCATSRDRGGGVYNEQFFGPGTRLTVL.

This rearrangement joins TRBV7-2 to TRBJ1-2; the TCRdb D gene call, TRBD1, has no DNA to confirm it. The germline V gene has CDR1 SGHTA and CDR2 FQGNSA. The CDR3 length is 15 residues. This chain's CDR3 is CASSAGDRGNYGYTF.

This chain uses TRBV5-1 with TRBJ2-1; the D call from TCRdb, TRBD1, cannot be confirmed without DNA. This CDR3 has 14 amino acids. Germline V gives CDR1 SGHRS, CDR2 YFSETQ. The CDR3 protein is CASSKGQGSNEQFF.

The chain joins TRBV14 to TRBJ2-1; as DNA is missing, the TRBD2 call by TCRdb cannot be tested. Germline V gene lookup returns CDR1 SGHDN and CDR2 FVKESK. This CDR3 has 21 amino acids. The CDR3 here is CASSQGILAGGPPSSYNEQFF. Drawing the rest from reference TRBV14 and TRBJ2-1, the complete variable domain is EAGVTQFPSHSVIEKGQTVTLRCDPISGHDNLYWYRRVMGKEIKFLLHFVKESKQDESGMPNNRFLAERTGGTYSTLKVQPAELEDSGVYFCASSQGILAGGPPSSYNEQFFGPGTRLTVL.

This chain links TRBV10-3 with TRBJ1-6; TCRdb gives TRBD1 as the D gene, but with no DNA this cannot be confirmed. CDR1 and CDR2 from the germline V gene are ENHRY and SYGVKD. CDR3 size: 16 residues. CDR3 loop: CAISERGSSYNSPLHF.

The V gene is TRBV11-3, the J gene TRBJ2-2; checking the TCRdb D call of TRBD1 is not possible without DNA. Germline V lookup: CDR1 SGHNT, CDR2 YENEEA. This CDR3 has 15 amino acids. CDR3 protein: CASSLRAGLSGELFF. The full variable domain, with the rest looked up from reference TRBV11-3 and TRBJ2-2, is EAGVVQSPRYKIIEKKQPVAFWCNPISGHNTLYWYLQNLGQGPELLIRYENEEAVDDSQLPKDRFSAERLKGVDSTLKIQPAELGDSAVYLCASSLRAGLSGELFFGEGSRLTVL.

The chain's CDR3 is CASSLNSIFGGYTF. The gene calls are TRBV28 and TRBJ1-2. The germline CDR1 and CDR2 sequences are MDHEN and SYDVKM. The CDR3 loop spans 14 amino acids.

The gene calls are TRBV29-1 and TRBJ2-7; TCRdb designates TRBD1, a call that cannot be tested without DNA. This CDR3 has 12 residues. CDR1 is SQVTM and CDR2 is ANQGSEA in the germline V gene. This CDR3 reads CSVGAGAGEQYF.

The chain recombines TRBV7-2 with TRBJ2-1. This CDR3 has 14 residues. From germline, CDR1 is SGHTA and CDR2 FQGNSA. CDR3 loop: CASSLAVSVNEQFF.

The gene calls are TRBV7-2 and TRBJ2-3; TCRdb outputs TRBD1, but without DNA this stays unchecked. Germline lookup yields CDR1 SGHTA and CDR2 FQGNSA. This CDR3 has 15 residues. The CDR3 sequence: CASSLVSGGTDTQYF.